The rows below give T cell receptor beta chains drawn from one sample of a study of vaccination effects on CD4 cells after COVID-19. Sequenced by immunoSEQ multiplex PCR; TCRdb stores in-frame clones only, minus some. The sample contains about 27,000 clones, 75% to 80% of which appear only once. Their specific antigens are unknown. The sequenced sample was CD4+ T cells from PBMCs cultured with HCoV-NL63 spike peptides, obtained before COVID-19 vaccination. The source is a human donor who had a prior SARS-CoV-2 infection. CDR3s include the opening cysteine and the closing phenylalanine or tryptophan.

CDR3 length	V gene	J gene	CDR3 protein
17	TRBV7-9	TRBJ2-6	CASSLAHTESGANVLTF
14	TRBV10-3	TRBJ2-7	CAISTDGVSYEQYF
13	TRBV7-2	TRBJ1-1	CASSLVTAGEAFF
13	TRBV7-2	TRBJ2-3	CASSEDFSDTQYF
15	TRBV6-5	TRBJ1-2	CASSPAGTGSRGYTF
14	TRBV15	TRBJ2-5	CATSRDSGGETQYF
18	TRBV4-2	TRBJ2-5	CASSQDPSGSADWETQYF
17	TRBV7-2	TRBJ2-3	CASSYTGSGGARDTQYF
16	TRBV16	TRBJ1-1	CASSLLALNMNTEAFF
12	TRBV13	TRBJ1-2	CASSLGGPSYTF
13	TRBV7-3	TRBJ1-1	CASSTQVNTEAFF
15	TRBV11-3	TRBJ1-3	CASSRREGTGNTIYF
12	TRBV19	TRBJ1-5	CASSIDAKPQHF
18	TRBV18	TRBJ2-5	CASSPLRAGPPGGETQYF
15	TRBV2	TRBJ1-6	CASSAVGANNSPLHF
12	TRBV12-5	TRBJ2-6	CASGSGANVLTF
11	TRBV7-9	TRBJ1-3	CASSGGNTIYF
15	TRBV5-4	TRBJ2-1	CASSEAPYLYNEQFF
13	TRBV11-2	TRBJ2-7	CASSQGVQYEQYF
19	TRBV7-9	TRBJ1-3	CASSPPRTEIRLIRKTIYF
14	TRBV7-9	TRBJ2-3	CASSLASGRDTQYF